This TCR beta chain is drawn from a study of blood T cell repertoires in COVID-19. Study background: Samples of COVID-19 (acute and convalescent) were obtained from the United States, Italy and Spain. T cells, B-cell-depleted T cells, or PBMCs supplied cDNA or gDNA.

The germline V gene encodes CDR1 LGHDT and CDR2 YNNKEL (reference sequence). Trimming removed 6 bases from V and 5 bases from J; junction bases left unmatched: 7. There are 16 residues in the CDR3. Per the original data handling: Reference gene primer amplification gave nucleated cell count estimates. Only in-frame clones appear in the TCRdb table, and some are missing; sequencing was by immunoSEQ multiplex PCR. The V and J calls and clone size come from that table; D and trimming were worked out from the DNA. The sample holds some 260,000 clones, approximately 83% seen once. The receptor's source is a man older than 75 with acute or convalescent COVID-19. Sample: peripheral blood. The chain uses TRBV3-1 (or the pseudogene TRBV3-2) and TRBJ2-1; 13 bases agree with TRBD2. The CDR3 DNA reads as TGTGCCAGCAGTCGACTAGCGGGGGGCACCCACAATGAGCAGTTCTTC. It encodes CASSRLAGGTHNEQFF.